This record looks at one T cell receptor (beta chain) sequence and its context. Its target is not known. This record belongs to a study of post-analysis software for immune sequencing data. For the study at large: The courses of disease that were included comprised relapsing-remitting, secondary progressive and progressive-relapsing multiple sclerosis. Study-wide points: Samples made in the same batch grouped tightly together by F measure. Normalized Chao1 diversity was significantly reduced in patients versus controls.

The TCR beta cDNA libraries contained unique molecular identifiers. Researchers reported 400,000 to 550,000 cDNA molecules coming from around 1 to 10 million T cells. Using its own MiXCR run on the PCR reads, TCRdb lists one record per CDR3 protein. Of some 690,000 distinct CDR3 sequences listed, around 60% are singletons. The sequenced sample was blood. This TCR was sampled from a girl aged 2 to 10 with multiple sclerosis.

CDR3 sequence (DNA): TGTGCCAGCAGTCCAGCGGCAGGTGAGGGTGGCTACACCTTC. Protein sequence: CASSPAAGEGGYTF. The V gene is TRBV3-1, the J gene TRBJ1-2; D is undetermined. The CDR3 is 14 residues long. Germline V gene data show CDR1 as LGHDT and CDR2 as YNNKEL (reference sequence). Trimming left V 6 bases short and J 7 bases short, with 18 bases between.